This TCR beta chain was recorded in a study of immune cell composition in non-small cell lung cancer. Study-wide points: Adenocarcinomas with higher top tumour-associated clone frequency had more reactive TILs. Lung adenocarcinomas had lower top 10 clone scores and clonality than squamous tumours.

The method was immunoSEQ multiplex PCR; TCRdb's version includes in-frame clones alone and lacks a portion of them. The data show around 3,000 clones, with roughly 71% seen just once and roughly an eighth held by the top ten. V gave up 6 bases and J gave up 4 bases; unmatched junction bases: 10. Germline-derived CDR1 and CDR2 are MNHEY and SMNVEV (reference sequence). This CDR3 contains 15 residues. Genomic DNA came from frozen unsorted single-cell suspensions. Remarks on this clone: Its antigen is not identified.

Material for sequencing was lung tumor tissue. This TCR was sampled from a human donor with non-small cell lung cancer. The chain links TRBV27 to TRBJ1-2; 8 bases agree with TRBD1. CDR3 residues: CASSSLQGVSYGYTF. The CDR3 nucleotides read TGTGCCAGCAGCAGTCTACAGGGGGTTAGCTATGGCTACACCTTC.